The 3 T cell receptor beta chains reported below all come from one sample, sequenced in a study of shared clonotypes between healthy human individuals. Assay: immunoSEQ multiplex PCR; the TCRdb copy retains only in-frame clones and omits some. The sample has millions of clones, approximately 93% seen once; the top ten hold about 0.37%. The sequenced material came from naive CD4+ T cells from PBMCs. Subset given: CD45RA+ positively selected. These receptors all come from a man aged 18 to 35 in good health. Some clones in this sample may be carry-over from other donors' samples.

This clone was counted between two and nine times. This chain connects TRBV2 to TRBJ1-5, with D maybe TRBD1 (5 bases). CDR1 is SNHLY, CDR2 FYNNEI, per germline. V was trimmed by 4 bases and J by 4 bases, leaving 11 bases between them. The CDR3 contains 14 residues. The CDR3 DNA reads as TGTGCCAGCAGTGTGGGGGGGTGGAATCAGCCCCAGCATTTT. Translating it yields CASSVGGWNQPQHF.

A remark on this clone: This same CDR3 is encoded by further DNA sequences in the sample. The rearrangement links TRBV7-9 to TRBJ1-3; no firm D call. Per germline, CDR1 SEHNR and CDR2 FQNEAQ (reference sequence). V shed 5 bases and J shed 0 bases, with 11 bases lying between them. The CDR3 length is 15 residues. The CDR3 DNA follows: TGTGCCAGCAGCCTACCAGGAAGCTCTGGAAACACCATATATTTT. Protein sequence: CASSLPGSSGNTIYF.

The rearrangement links TRBV19 to TRBJ2-5, with a weak D call TRBD2 (5 bases). Per the germline V gene, CDR1 is LNHDA and CDR2 is SQIVND (reference sequence). Trimming pared 3 bases from V and 3 bases from J, leaving 11 bases between. The CDR3 has 14 amino acids. DNA for the CDR3: TGTGCCAGTAGTATGAGGGATCGAAAAGAGACCCAGTACTTC. It yields the protein CASSMRDRKETQYF.